This T cell receptor (beta chain) was captured in a study of blood T cells in healthy people across ages. PCR was performed a second time for 7 to 11 cycles using a sample-barcoded 5' primer and a J-beta primer mix. Each CDR3 protein is one row after TCRdb ran MiXCR on the 5' RACE reads. The repertoire holds around 1,000,000 distinct CDR3 sequences, with under 30% as singletons. This clonotype was recorded only once. Trimming took off 3 bases at V and 5 bases at J, with 13 bases between the two ends. This CDR3 is 14 amino acids long. The germline CDR1 and CDR2 sequences are SEHNR and FQNEAQ (reference sequence). These data are also associated with another study on T cells of mothers and their children. That report notes: Three healthy Caucasian mothers, along with their six children, were the donors.

This TCR derives from a girl aged 2-10 years in good health. This sequence joins TRBV7-9 and TRBJ1-1; possible D gene TRBD1, 6 bases. The specimen sequenced was blood. CDR3 amino acids: CASSLPQGRTEAFF. CDR3 nucleotides: TGTGCCAGCAGCTTGCCCCAGGGGCGAACTGAAGCTTTCTTT.